These 28 T cell receptor beta chains were sequenced from one sample in a study of lymphopenia after photon versus proton radiotherapy (dated by TCRdb to about 2019). To prepare the library, the immunoSEQ multiplex PCR assay was applied. This immuneACCESS table, as held by TCRdb, lists in-frame sequences with V and J called but not all clones. Of the missing ones, under half trace to an unresolved V gene in checked studies; the others have no known cause. The sample contains tens of thousands of clones, roughly 90% of them found a single time. Of the sample, 45% to 50% falls within the top ten clones. The source was peripheral blood, collected from a patient treated with proton-based radiotherapy. The receptors stem from a woman in her sixties with cholangiocarcinoma. Some clones in this sample may be carry-over from other donors' samples.

The chain joins TRBV5-6 to TRBJ1-4; the D gene is possibly TRBD1 (6 bases). V lost 2 bases and J 6 bases, leaving 8 bases between the germline ends. The CDR3 is 13 amino acids. Germline CDR1 and CDR2: SGHDT and YYEEEE. In DNA, the CDR3 is TGTGCCAGCAGCTTAAGGGGGGATGAAAAACTGTTTTTT. Translating it yields CASSLRGDEKLFF.

The rearrangement joins TRBV7-6 to TRBJ1-6; D gene uncertain. CDR3 size: 15 residues. Germline CDR1 SGHVS, CDR2 FNYEAQ. V lost 1 base, J lost 8 bases, and 12 bases lay in between. The CDR3 reads CASSLVADRYSPLHF. The CDR3 nucleotides read TGTGCCAGCAGCTTAGTGGCGGACCGATATTCACCCCTCCACTTT.

CDR3 protein: CASSLAPSGEQYF. CDR3 nucleotide sequence: TGTGCCAGCAGCTTAGCGCCTAGCGGCGAGCAGTACTTC. The chain combines TRBV7-6 with TRBJ2-7; 7 bases line up with TRBD2. Germline-derived CDR1 and CDR2 are SGHVS and FNYEAQ. J gave up 6 bases and V 0 bases, and 2 bases lay outside the gene matches. The CDR3 has 13 residues.

The rearrangement links TRBV7-9 to TRBJ2-1, with TRBD2 matching over 11 bases. The germline CDR1 and CDR2 sequences are SEHNR and FQNEAQ (reference sequence). This CDR3 contains 15 residues. The V gene end was trimmed by 2 bases and the J gene end by 8 bases; junction bases not matched to a gene: 5. The CDR3 nucleotides read TGTGCCAGCAGCTTAACTAGCGGGGGTGTTGATGAGCAGTTCTTC. This gives the protein CASSLTSGGVDEQFF.

The chain combines TRBV18 with TRBJ1-1; D unclear. The germline gives CDR1 KGHSH, CDR2 LQKENI. V shed 0 bases and J shed 1 base, with 6 bases lying between them. This CDR3 has 14 amino acids. CDR3: CASSPPDKNTEAFF. The DNA of the CDR3 is TGTGCCAGCTCACCACCTGACAAGAACACTGAAGCTTTCTTT.

The rearrangement uses TRBV18 and TRBJ2-7; D is possibly TRBD1 (6 bases). The V and J ends lost 1 base and 5 bases respectively, with 12 bases between them. This CDR3 has 14 amino acids. CDR1 KGHSH and CDR2 LQKENI come from the germline V gene. CDR3 amino acids: CASSPQGQPHEQYF. CDR3 nucleotides: TGTGCCAGCTCACCACAGGGACAACCCCACGAGCAGTACTTC.

Notes on this clone: The CDR3 end shows no conserved phenylalanine or tryptophan, and so a read error is likely. No DNA is shown, since the ends of the CDR3 on it are uncertain; the CDR3 is the one TCRdb lists. V is TRBV28 and J is TRBJ1-4; TRBD1, as called in the table, went unchecked against the DNA. Including both end residues, the CDR3 is 10 amino acids long. The germline V gene encodes CDR1 MDHEN and CDR2 SYDVKM. This chain's CDR3 is CASSIPGQDV.

This clone came up once. The rearrangement links TRBV27 to TRBJ2-7; 11 bases line up with TRBD2. The CDR3 spans 17 residues. Trimming cost V 4 bases and J 4 bases; bases outside gene matches: 12. Per the germline V gene, CDR1 is MNHEY and CDR2 is SMNVEV (reference sequence). CDR3 nucleotide sequence: TGTGCCAGCAGTTCAAGTTGGTCGCTAGCGGGGGGATACGAGCAGTACTTC. It translates to CASSSSWSLAGGYEQYF.

The V call is TRBV5-1, the J call TRBJ2-2; D possibly corresponds to TRBD2 (5 bases). In germline, CDR1 is SGHRS, CDR2 YFSETQ. The CDR3 spans 16 residues. Trimming pared 0 bases from V and 3 bases from J, leaving 12 bases between. CDR3 DNA: TGCGCCAGCAGCTTGGTGGGGAGATCGGACACCGGGGAGCTGTTTTTT. Translation: CASSLVGRSDTGELFF.

This chain joins TRBV7-2 and TRBJ2-5; unclear D gene. The CDR3 runs to 12 residues. CDR1 and CDR2 from the germline V gene are SGHTA and FQGNSA. V lost 5 bases to trimming and J lost 5 bases, with 9 bases between them. The CDR3 DNA reads TGTGCCAGCAGCCCACTCAGGGAGACCCAGTACTTC. Translated: CASSPLRETQYF.

The chain has TRBV7-2 and TRBJ2-7, with a weak D call TRBD2 (6 bases). The ends were cut back, 0 bases at V and 2 bases at J, with 8 bases in the middle. CDR1 and CDR2 from the germline V gene are SGHTA and FQGNSA. The CDR3 runs 14 residues. For the CDR3, the DNA is TGTGCCAGCAGCTTAGCTGCGGGAACCTACGAGCAGTACTTC. Amino acids: CASSLAAGTYEQYF. Drawing the rest from reference TRBV7-2 and TRBJ2-7, the complete variable domain is GAGVSQSPSNKVTEKGKDVELRCDPISGHTALYWYRQSLGQGLEFLIYFQGNSAPDKSGLPSDRFSAERTGGSVSTLTIQRTQQEDSAVYLCASSLAAGTYEQYFGPGTRLTVT.

The chain recombines TRBV5-1 with TRBJ2-2; D remains ambiguous. The CDR3 consists of 14 residues. The germline gives CDR1 SGHRS, CDR2 YFSETQ. V was shortened by 1 base and J by 6 bases, with 10 bases between the two germline ends. For the CDR3, the DNA is TGCGCCAGCAGCTTGCGCACGGAGTCCGGGGAGCTGTTTTTT. Residues: CASSLRTESGELFF.

This clone was picked up a small number of times. The CDR3 coding sequence is TGTGCCAGCAGACGTGAAGGGCTTGGCTACACCTTC. Translating gives CASRREGLGYTF. This chain uses TRBV2 with TRBJ1-2; D gene unclear. Trimming took 6 bases from V and 7 from J, leaving 12 bases between them. The CDR3 runs to 12 residues. Germline CDR1 and CDR2: SNHLY and FYNNEI.

This chain uses TRBV11-2 with TRBJ2-7; D is uncertain. V was cut by 4 bases and J by 6 bases, with 7 bases left in between. The CDR3 runs 11 residues. Per the germline V gene, CDR1 is SGHAT and CDR2 is FQNNGV. The CDR3 DNA sequence: TGTGCCAGCAGCTCCCAGCTCGAGCAGTACTTC. Translating it yields CASSSQLEQYF. Supplemented by reference TRBV11-2 and TRBJ2-7, the full variable domain reads EAGVAQSPRYKIIEKRQSVAFWCNPISGHATLYWYQQILGQGPKLLIQFQNNGVVDDSQLPKDRFSAERLKGVDSTLKIQPAKLEDSAVYLCASSSQLEQYFGPGTRLTVT.

The chain combines TRBV11-3 with TRBJ1-1; D gene ambiguous. Per germline, CDR1 SGHNT and CDR2 YENEEA. Trimming stripped 0 bases from V and 5 bases from J, with 7 bases between. CDR3 length equals 13 residues. The CDR3 reads CASSLDPGTEAFF. CDR3 coding DNA: TGTGCCAGCAGCTTAGATCCCGGAACTGAAGCTTTCTTT.

The V call is TRBV6-5, the J call TRBJ1-1; TRBD1 matches at 8 bases. The CDR3 covers 13 residues. Looked up from germline, CDR1 is MNHEY and CDR2 is SVGAGI. With 6 bases clipped from V and 8 bases from J, the junction kept 8 bases outside the gene matches. The CDR3 DNA reads TGTGCCAGCAGGCACGACAGGGGATCCGAAGCTTTCTTT. Its translation is CASRHDRGSEAFF.

V and J are TRBV6-5 and TRBJ1-2; D not resolved. Trimming left V 2 bases short and J 2 bases short, with 9 bases between. The CDR3 runs 14 residues. Germline CDR1 is MNHEY and CDR2 is SVGAGI. Here the CDR3 DNA reads TGTGCCAGCAGTTACCGGGGTAGAAACTATGGCTACACCTTC. It is translated as CASSYRGRNYGYTF.

The table lists this clone with a few counts. The V call is TRBV5-5, the J call TRBJ1-2, with 12 bases fitting TRBD1. Germline V gives CDR1 SGHKS, CDR2 YYEKEE (reference sequence). V shed 4 bases, J shed 0 bases, and the junction held 4 bases outside the gene matches. The CDR3 spans 16 residues. The CDR3 sequence: CASSRGQGAPNYGYTF. The CDR3 nucleotides are TGTGCCAGCAGCCGGGGACAGGGGGCCCCTAACTATGGCTACACCTTC.

The chain employs TRBV7-9 and TRBJ2-2, with D perhaps TRBD1 (6 bases). Germline CDR1 SEHNR, CDR2 FQNEAQ (reference sequence). The CDR3 contains 15 residues. The germline V and J ends were trimmed by 3 bases and 4 bases, with 12 bases remaining between them. The CDR3 sequence: CASSLGAIGTGELFF. In DNA, the CDR3 is TGTGCCAGCAGCTTGGGGGCCATTGGCACCGGGGAGCTGTTTTTT.

The chain is built from TRBV18 and TRBJ1-1, with D hard to call. The CDR3 sequence is 12 residues long. Deletions cut 2 bases from V and 4 bases from J, with 5 bases between. Germline-derived CDR1 and CDR2 are KGHSH and LQKENI. The CDR3 nucleotides read TGTGCCAGCTCACCAGGGTTCACTGAAGCTTTCTTT. This sequence encodes CASSPGFTEAFF.

Here the CDR3 reads CASSLDRAFDEQYF. The DNA for the CDR3 is TGTGCCAGCAGTTTGGACAGGGCATTCGACGAGCAGTACTTC. The chain has TRBV2 and TRBJ2-7; 8 nucleotides align to TRBD1. CDR1 and CDR2 from the germline V gene are SNHLY and FYNNEI. V lost 5 bases and J lost 5; bases outside the gene matches: 8. CDR3 length: 14 amino acids.

This rearrangement joins TRBV5-8 to TRBJ2-5; tentatively, D is TRBD1 or TRBD2 (5 bases each). Germline CDR1 reads SGHTS; CDR2 reads YDEGEE. This CDR3 region has 17 residues. V gave up 4 bases and J gave up 2 bases, with 21 bases separating them. CDR3 sequence (DNA): TGTGCCAGCAGCCGGGGAGTAGTCAGGGTGTTGCAAGAGACCCAGTACTTC. Amino acids: CASSRGVVRVLQETQYF.

This chain connects TRBV5-4 to TRBJ2-5, with D possibly TRBD2 on 5 matching bases. The germline V gene has CDR1 SGHNT and CDR2 YYREEE (reference sequence). The V and J ends lost 4 bases and 5 bases respectively, with 12 bases between them. The CDR3 runs 13 residues. The CDR3 DNA follows: TGTGCCAGCAGCATCAAGGGAGCGGAGACCCAGTACTTC. Amino acids: CASSIKGAETQYF.

The chain has TRBV11-1 and TRBJ2-5; D is undetermined. Germline V gives CDR1 SGHAT, CDR2 FQDESV (reference sequence). Trimming cost V 5 bases and J 4 bases, with 5 bases left between them. The CDR3 has 11 amino acids. CDR3: CASSLTETQYF. The CDR3, as DNA: TGTGCCAGCAGCCTTACAGAGACCCAGTACTTC.

The J gene is TRBJ1-6, the V gene TRBV18; D unclear. The CDR3 has 14 residues. V gave up 0 bases and J gave up 8 bases, with 8 bases separating them. Germline CDR1 and CDR2: KGHSH and LQKENI. CDR3 residues: CASSPPGYDSPLHF. The CDR3 DNA reads TGTGCCAGCTCACCACCAGGGTATGATTCACCCCTCCACTTT.

The J gene is TRBJ1-5, the V gene TRBV27; D unresolved. The germline CDR1 and CDR2 sequences are MNHEY and SMNVEV (reference sequence). The V and J ends lost 2 bases and 0 bases respectively, with 8 bases between them. The CDR3 contains 15 residues. Written as DNA, the CDR3 is TGTGCCAGCAGTTTAGTGGGCTTTAGCAATCAGCCCCAGCATTTT. It yields the protein CASSLVGFSNQPQHF.

This chain's CDR3 is CSVKTGGFYEQYF. The CDR3 DNA is TGCAGCGTGAAGACAGGGGGCTTTTACGAGCAGTACTTC. This sequence joins TRBV29-1 and TRBJ2-7; 10 bases map to TRBD1. The V gene's germline CDR1 is SQVTM and CDR2 ANQGSEA. The V segment lost 6 bases and the J segment 4 bases; nucleotides outside the gene matches: 6. The CDR3 runs 13 residues.

The V gene is TRBV27, the J gene TRBJ2-7, with 10 bases aligning to TRBD1. Trimming removed 5 bases from V and 7 bases from J; junction bases left unmatched: 8. Germline CDR1 and CDR2: MNHEY and SMNVEV (reference sequence). This CDR3 has 14 residues. Written as DNA, the CDR3 is TGTGCCAGCAGTCCACAGCCGGGACAGGGGGAGCAGTACTTC. Translating it yields CASSPQPGQGEQYF.